The clone carrying this T cell receptor beta chain was counted at least ten times. cDNA molecules, individually, were tagged with unique molecular identifiers. TCRdb re-called the 5' RACE reads with MiXCR, one entry per CDR3 protein. This table has around 37,000 distinct CDR3 sequences, 8% to 10% appearing once. The data belong to a study of early T cells in non-severe SARS-CoV-2 infection. The germline V and J ends were trimmed by 6 bases and 7 bases, with 15 bases remaining between them. The CDR3 loop spans 13 amino acids. Per the germline V gene, CDR1 is PRHDT and CDR2 is FYEKMQ (reference sequence).

What was sequenced was whole blood. The TCR was taken from an adult who was a healthcare worker with PCR-confirmed SARS-CoV-2 infection or an uninfected control (not recorded which). This chain links TRBV13 with TRBJ1-2; D might be TRBD1 (6 bases). This CDR3 reads CASSLQTGIGYTF. The CDR3 DNA reads as TGTGCCAGCAGTTTACAAACAGGGATTGGCTACACCTTC. Full variable domain (outside the CDR3, taken from reference TRBV13 and TRBJ1-2): AAGVIQSPRHLIKEKRETATLKCYPIPRHDTVYWYQQGPGQDPQFLISFYEKMQSDKGSIPDRFSAQQFSDYHSELNMSSLELGDSALYFCASSLQTGIGYTFGSGTRLTVV.